Below, 3 T cell receptor beta chains from the same sample are listed, as sequenced in a study of immune cell composition in non-small cell lung cancer. Method: immunoSEQ multiplex PCR; TCRdb's copy keeps in-frame clones and lacks some. The repertoire holds 2,500 to 3,500 clones, with around 72% as singletons. The sequenced sample was lung tumor tissue. All receptors derive from a human donor with non-small cell lung cancer.

V usage is TRBV7-9 and J usage is TRBJ1-1, with a weak D call TRBD1 (6 bases). The V end was cut by 1 base, the J end by 7 bases, with 13 bases between. The CDR3 covers 14 residues. CDR1 SEHNR and CDR2 FQNEAQ come from the germline V gene (reference sequence). The CDR3 is CASSLEGGGDEAFF. CDR3 nucleotide sequence: TGTGCCAGCAGCTTAGAAGGGGGGGGAGATGAAGCTTTCTTT.

The chain recombines TRBV7-2 with TRBJ1-5; TRBD1 agrees at 7 bases. The length of the CDR3 is 14 residues. Germline V CDR1 and CDR2: SGHTA, FQGNSA. The ends lost 5 bases at V and 4 bases at J; junction bases unmatched: 5. CDR3 sequence (DNA): TGTGCCAGCAGCCCGAGACAGGGAAATCAGCCCCAGCATTTT. Translated, it gives CASSPRQGNQPQHF.

This clone has only a few counts. The rearrangement joins TRBV15 to TRBJ2-1, with D unresolved. The V end was cut by 5 bases, the J end by 7 bases, with 15 bases between. This CDR3 comprises 14 residues. Germline loops: CDR1 LNHNV, CDR2 YYDKDF (reference sequence). The CDR3 DNA follows: TGTGCCACCAGCCCAGGAAGTAGGCGAAATGAGCAGTTCTTC. It codes for CATSPGSRRNEQFF.